This TCR beta chain originates from a study of CD8 T cells in Susac syndrome. The RNA, roughly 0.45 to 1 ug, was put through reverse transcription using random hexamers. Using its own MiXCR run on the immunoSEQ multiplex PCR reads, TCRdb lists one record per CDR3 protein. The sample has about 140,000 distinct CDR3 sequences; roughly 94% are singletons. A single count supports this clonotype. Germline V gene sequence: CDR1 DFQATT, CDR2 SNEGSKA (reference sequence). This CDR3 is built from 15 residues. With V trimmed by 0 bases and J by 4 bases, 8 bases remained unmatched. This clonotype originated in a human donor in good health. Material for sequencing was CD8+ T cells from PBMCs. The genes are TRBV20-1 and TRBJ2-7; 8 nucleotides agree with TRBD1. The CDR3 DNA follows: TGCAGTGCTAGAGATCCGGTCAGGGGGCTGTACGAGCAGTACTTC. Translation: CSARDPVRGLYEQYF.